The T cell receptor (beta chain) under discussion was sequenced for a study of blood T cell repertoires in COVID-19. The wider study: Sites across the United States, Italy and Spain contributed samples from acute and convalescent COVID-19. The analysed material was cDNA or gDNA that came from T cells, B-cell-depleted T cells, or PBMCs.

CDR1 LNHNV and CDR2 YYDKDF come from the germline V gene (reference sequence). CDR3 length: 15 amino acids. The V segment lost 8 bases and the J segment 1 base; nucleotides outside the gene matches: 3. In the original processing: Amplification from reference gene primers served as the basis for estimated nucleated cell counts. Sequenced by immunoSEQ multiplex PCR; TCRdb stores in-frame clones only, minus some. Clone size and V and J calls were adopted from that table, with D and trimming inferred from the DNA. The sample lists 55,000 to 85,000 clones; 88% were seen once. The sequencing input was peripheral blood. This rearrangement joins TRBV15 to TRBJ2-1, with 12 bases matching TRBD2. This receptor was identified in a human donor in a cohort sampled during active COVID-19. In DNA, the CDR3 is TGTGCCACCGAGGGACTAGCGGGTTCCTACAATGAGCAGTTCTTC. Its protein product is CATEGLAGSYNEQFF.